The 17 T cell receptor beta chains presented below share a single source sample, sequenced in a study of technical replicates of blood from several donors (dated by TCRdb to the late 2010s). The method behind the library was the immunoSEQ multiplex PCR assay. TCRdb provides this immuneACCESS table in a form limited to in-frame rearrangements. Some clones are lacking; in checked studies, under half of them reflect an unresolved V gene, and why the rest are absent is not known. For this sample there are about 84,000 clones; about 97% appear just once. The top ten clones comprise more than 0.15% of the sample. Sequenced sample: T cells isolated from PBMCs. These receptors were taken from a human donor in good health.

This chain links TRBV11-2 with TRBJ1-2, with D unclear. V dropped 6 bases and J dropped 4 bases, with 12 bases sitting between them. Germline CDR1 and CDR2: SGHAT and FQNNGV. This CDR3 has 13 amino acids. This CDR3 reads CASSSEPVYGYTF. CDR3 sequence (DNA): TGTGCCAGCAGTTCAGAACCCGTCTATGGCTACACCTTC.

V gene TRBV4-1 combines with J gene TRBJ1-2; D is possibly TRBD1 (5 bases). The CDR3 is 14 amino acids. Germline-derived CDR1 and CDR2 are MGHRA and YSYEKL. V was cut by 2 bases and J by 6 bases, with 13 bases left in between. For the CDR3, the DNA is TGCGCCAGCAGCCAATATGCGGGGCAAGATGGCTACACCTTC. This translates into CASSQYAGQDGYTF.

The genes are TRBV6-1 and TRBJ2-7; 12 bases line up with TRBD2. V shed 4 bases and J 3 bases; nucleotides not matched to a gene: 4. Germline V CDR1 and CDR2: MNHNS, SASEGT. This CDR3 has 15 residues. The DNA for the CDR3 is TGTGCCAGCAGTGTAGAGACTAGCGGGAGCTACGAGCAGTACTTC. This gives the protein CASSVETSGSYEQYF.

This clone was seen only once. This rearrangement joins TRBV14 to TRBJ1-5; maybe TRBD1 (5 bases). The V end was cut by 1 base, the J end by 3 bases, with 10 bases between. From germline, CDR1 is SGHDN and CDR2 FVKESK. This CDR3 has 15 amino acids. CDR3 region: CASSQGRQNNQPQHF. CDR3 nucleotides: TGTGCCAGCAGCCAAGGCCGACAGAACAATCAGCCCCAGCATTTT. Drawing the rest from reference TRBV14 and TRBJ1-5, the complete variable domain is EAGVTQFPSHSVIEKGQTVTLRCDPISGHDNLYWYRRVMGKEIKFLLHFVKESKQDESGMPNNRFLAERTGGTYSTLKVQPAELEDSGVYFCASSQGRQNNQPQHFGDGTRLSIL.

The J gene is TRBJ2-1, the V gene TRBV5-4; TRBD2 agrees at 7 bases. Germline CDR1 and CDR2: SGHNT and YYREEE (reference sequence). V dropped 1 base and J dropped 0; count of bases not matched to a gene: 1. There are 15 residues in the CDR3. In nucleotides, the CDR3 is TGTGCCAGCAGCTTGCCTAGCGGCTCCTACAATGAGCAGTTCTTC. Its translation: CASSLPSGSYNEQFF.

The V gene is TRBV30, the J gene TRBJ1-1; 8 nucleotides align to TRBD1. The ends lost 2 bases at V and 1 base at J; junction bases unmatched: 3. This CDR3 spans 14 amino acids. Germline values: CDR1 GTSNPN, CDR2 SVGIG (reference sequence). CDR3 bases: TGTGCCTGGAGTAAGGGACAGGCGAACACTGAAGCTTTCTTT. As protein: CAWSKGQANTEAFF.

This clone was detected only once. The V and J genes are TRBV7-5 and TRBJ1-2. TRBV7-5 is flagged as a pseudogene. This CDR3 contains 17 residues. This CDR3 reads CVRSLARSGGRDYGYTF. CDR3 bases: TGTGTCAGAAGCTTAGCGCGTTCCGGGGGGCGCGACTATGGCTACACCTTC.

The chain has TRBV14 and TRBJ1-1; TRBD1 aligns across 10 bases. Germline V CDR1 and CDR2: SGHDN, FVKESK. V dropped 2 bases and J dropped 4; count of bases not matched to a gene: 10. The CDR3 consists of 17 residues. CDR3 in amino acids: CASSQKSTGGPSTEAFF. The CDR3 region has the DNA TGTGCCAGCAGCCAAAAATCGACAGGGGGCCCGAGCACTGAAGCTTTCTTT. Using reference TRBV14 and TRBJ1-1 for the parts outside the CDR3, the full variable domain is EAGVTQFPSHSVIEKGQTVTLRCDPISGHDNLYWYRRVMGKEIKFLLHFVKESKQDESGMPNNRFLAERTGGTYSTLKVQPAELEDSGVYFCASSQKSTGGPSTEAFFGQGTRLTVV.

The V gene is TRBV27, the J gene TRBJ2-7, with D possibly TRBD1 on 5 matching bases. The V gene's germline CDR1 is MNHEY and CDR2 SMNVEV (reference sequence). V was shortened by 3 bases and J by 2 bases, with 11 bases between the two germline ends. This CDR3 spans 14 amino acids. CDR3 bases: TGTGCCAGCAGTTTCCAGGGCTCTACCTACGAGCAGTACTTC. Translation gives CASSFQGSTYEQYF.

The gene calls are TRBV9 and TRBJ1-1, with 8 nucleotides matching TRBD1. Germline assignment: CDR1 SGDLS and CDR2 YYNGEE. V gave up 0 bases and J gave up 3 bases; unmatched junction bases: 7. The CDR3 is made up of 16 amino acids. Here the CDR3 DNA reads TGTGCCAGCAGCGTAGCTGCAGGGGGCCGGGACACTGAAGCTTTCTTT. The encoded protein is CASSVAAGGRDTEAFF.

The genes are TRBV9 and TRBJ1-4, with TRBD1 matching over 9 bases. Germline-derived CDR1 and CDR2 are SGDLS and YYNGEE. The CDR3 runs to 18 residues. The V segment lost 0 bases and the J segment 3 bases; nucleotides outside the gene matches: 9. The CDR3 nucleotides are TGTGCCAGCAGCGTAGGGGACAGGGCGCGATTGGCTAATGAAAAACTGTTTTTT. Translated, it gives CASSVGDRARLANEKLFF.

This clone showed up just once. V usage is TRBV30 and J usage is TRBJ1-4; D might be TRBD1 (5 bases). Germline V CDR1 and CDR2: GTSNPN, SVGIG (reference sequence). Trimming stripped 0 bases from V and 8 bases from J, with 10 bases between. The CDR3 consists of 13 residues. CDR3 amino acids: CAWSVGGVEKLFF. CDR3 DNA sequence: TGTGCCTGGAGTGTTGGAGGGGTCGAAAAACTGTTTTTT.

The V call is TRBV18, the J call TRBJ2-5; 8 bases align to TRBD1. Looked up from germline, CDR1 is KGHSH and CDR2 is LQKENI. The CDR3 contains 14 residues. The V segment lost 3 bases and the J segment 2 bases; nucleotides outside the gene matches: 2. CDR3 region: CASSPWTGQETQYF. DNA for the CDR3: TGTGCCAGCTCACCGTGGACAGGGCAAGAGACCCAGTACTTC.

The chain joins TRBV18 to TRBJ1-4; D is unresolved. The CDR3 extends over 15 amino acids. CDR1 KGHSH and CDR2 LQKENI come from the germline V gene. Trimming removed 2 bases at V and 0 bases at J, with 7 bases between. The CDR3 protein is CASSPMTATNEKLFF. The CDR3, as DNA: TGTGCCAGCTCACCAATGACTGCAACTAATGAAAAACTGTTTTTT.

The gene calls are TRBV5-4 and TRBJ1-1; 9 bases fit TRBD1. Germline assignment: CDR1 SGHNT and CDR2 YYREEE (reference sequence). This CDR3 is built from 17 residues. The V gene end was trimmed by 4 bases and the J gene end by 6 bases; junction bases not matched to a gene: 16. Here the CDR3 reads CASSQGGTGWLVSEAFF. The CDR3 coding sequence is TGTGCCAGCAGCCAAGGCGGGACAGGGTGGCTCGTCTCTGAAGCTTTCTTT. Looking up the rest from reference TRBV5-4 and TRBJ1-1 gives the full variable domain: ETGVTQSPTHLIKTRGQQVTLRCSSQSGHNTVSWYQQALGQGPQFIFQYYREEENGRGNFPPRFSGLQFPNYSSELNVNALELDDSALYLCASSQGGTGWLVSEAFFGQGTRLTVV.

This chain joins TRBV11-2 and TRBJ2-7; 7 nucleotides line up with TRBD1. Looked up from germline, CDR1 is SGHAT and CDR2 is FQNNGV. J gave up 2 bases and V 2 bases, and 6 bases lay outside the gene matches. The CDR3 length is 15 residues. The CDR3 loop reads CASSLMGTATYEQYF. DNA of the CDR3: TGTGCCAGCAGCTTAATGGGGACAGCCACCTACGAGCAGTACTTC.

This clone was observed a single time. The chain joins TRBV19 to TRBJ2-3; 14 bases are shared with TRBD2. V trimming: 1 base; J trimming: 4 bases; junction bases outside the gene matches: 13. The CDR3 length is 20 residues. Germline V gene lookup returns CDR1 LNHDA and CDR2 SQIVND (reference sequence). The CDR3 sequence: CASSIGSGLAGEPVPDTQYF. In DNA form, the CDR3 reads TGTGCCAGTAGTATAGGGTCGGGACTAGCGGGGGAACCTGTCCCAGATACGCAGTATTTT.